Listed here are 21 T cell receptor beta chains from one sample, sequenced in a study of blood T cells in healthy people across ages (dated by TCRdb to between 2014 and 2016). Libraries were built with 5' RACE. Sequenced on an Illumina HiSeq 2500. The second PCR ran for roughly 7 to 11 cycles and used a J-beta primer mix along with a sample-barcoded 5' primer. TCRdb trimmed public reads at Q25 via fastp, called clones via MiXCR and kept in-frame beta chains. Here each entry gathers all rows of one CDR3 protein and keeps the most common genes and DNA. Counted in this sample were 1.2 million to 1.5 million distinct CDR3 sequences; roughly 64% of them appeared once. The ten largest clones take up roughly 7% of the sample. Sequencing was performed on blood. These receptors were collected from a man between 18 and 29 years old in good health.

The DNA of the CDR3 is TGTGCCAGCAAAGAAGCCAGGGGCGCGGGACTCGGCTCCTACAATGAGCAGTACTTC. Translation gives CASKEARGAGLGSYNEQYF. The V gene is TRBV6-1, the J gene TRBJ2-1; D may match TRBD1 or TRBD2 (6 bases each). The DNA end favors TRBJ2-7, so the J call may be wrong. The germline V gene has CDR1 MNHNS and CDR2 SASEGT. The CDR3 length is 19 residues.

The chain employs TRBV27 and TRBJ1-2; no clear D. The ends were cut back, 6 bases at V and 8 bases at J, with 22 bases in the middle. Germline values: CDR1 MNHEY, CDR2 SMNVEV (reference sequence). The length of the CDR3 is 15 residues. The CDR3 DNA reads as TGTGCCAGCAGGGACCCGGGAGGGTATGATGAAGGCTACACCTTC. The encoded protein is CASRDPGGYDEGYTF.

The chain uses TRBV20-1 and TRBJ2-7, with D possibly matching TRBD2 (7 bases). The ends were cut back, 6 bases at V and 0 bases at J, with 18 bases in the middle. The CDR3 extends over 15 amino acids. In germline, CDR1 is DFQATT, CDR2 SNEGSKA (reference sequence). The CDR3 DNA reads as TGCAGTGCCGCTCCCCCGGGGGGCTCCTCCTACGAGCAGTACTTC. This codes for CSAAPPGGSSYEQYF.

The rearrangement joins TRBV4-2 to TRBJ1-5; unclear D gene. V was cut by 0 bases and J by 0 bases, with 18 bases left in between. The germline V gene encodes CDR1 LGHNA and CDR2 YNFKEQ. The CDR3 covers 19 residues. CDR3 sequence reads: CASSQDRQPNGYSNQPQHF. CDR3 nucleotide sequence: TGTGCCAGCAGCCAAGATAGGCAGCCGAACGGGTATAGCAATCAGCCCCAGCATTTT.

This rearrangement joins TRBV6-6 to TRBJ2-7, with TRBD2 matching over 10 bases. TRBJ2-5 explains the end of the DNA better; the J call may be wrong. CDR1 and CDR2 from the germline V gene are MNHNY and SVGAGI (reference sequence). The CDR3 contains 14 residues. The CDR3 DNA reads TGTGCCAGCAGCGACCAACAGCGGGAGGGGACCCAGTACTTC. Translated, it gives CASSDQQREGTQYF.

Concerning this clonotype: At one end, the junction sequence differs from germline, possibly due to a read error. This sequence joins TRBV20-1 and TRBJ2-2; 8 positions agree with TRBD2. Germline lookup yields CDR1 DFQATT and CDR2 SNEGSKA (reference sequence). This CDR3 is 14 amino acids long. This CDR3 is CGARAGGAPGELFF. The CDR3 coding sequence is TGCGGTGCTAGGGCCGGGGGGGCCCCCGGGGAGCTGTTTTTT.

This chain uses TRBV21-1 with TRBJ2-5; the D segment call TRBD2 is taken from the table without a DNA check. TRBV21-1 is termed a pseudogene. The CDR3 covers 18 residues. The CDR3 is CASSSRREGQRKKETQYF. The CDR3 nucleotides are TGTGCCAGCAGTTCCCGGCGGGAGGGACAGCGGAAAAAAGAGACCCAGTACTTC.

The gene calls are TRBV4-2 and TRBJ2-4; D may be TRBD2 (5 bases). Germline lookup yields CDR1 LGHNA and CDR2 YNFKEQ. CDR3 size: 17 residues. V lost 3 bases, J lost 13 bases, and 28 bases lay in between. CDR3 nucleotide sequence: TGTGCCAGCAGCCACCCTTTACCATCGGGCGGAGTGGAGGAGCAGTACTTC. Translated, it gives CASSHPLPSGGVEEQYF.

The chain links TRBV29-1 to TRBJ1-4, with 11 bases identical to TRBD1. Germline CDR1 SQVTM, CDR2 ANQGSEA. The CDR3 consists of 13 residues. Losses at the gene ends were 6 bases for V and 11 bases for J; bases not matched to a gene: 8. This chain's CDR3 is CSVGTGGREKLFF. The CDR3 nucleotides are TGCAGCGTGGGGACAGGGGGAAGAGAGAAACTGTTTTTT.

Concerning this clonotype itself: The CDR3 carries no conserved terminal phenylalanine or tryptophan, so it likely arises from a read error. V and J are TRBV7-2 and TRBJ2-7; D possibly corresponds to TRBD1 (5 bases). CDR3 size: 14 residues. The germline V gene has CDR1 SGHTA and CDR2 FQGNSA. The ends were cut back, 7 bases at V and 6 bases at J, with 19 bases in the middle. CDR3 coding DNA: TGTGCCAGCACCCAACAGGAAATAAGGGGCGAGCAGTACCTC. Protein: CASTQQEIRGEQYL.

CDR3 bases: TGTGCCAGCAGTTTCGAATTCGGGAGCACAGATACGCAGTATTTT. Encoded protein: CASSFEFGSTDTQYF. This sequence joins TRBV12-3 or TRBV12-4 and TRBJ2-3; D gene uncertain. The CDR3 is 15 amino acids. V lost 3 bases to trimming and J lost 0 bases, with 10 bases between them.

This clonotype has a handful of counts. This chain uses TRBV4-1 with TRBJ2-3; D gene ambiguous. This CDR3 is 15 amino acids long. CDR1 is MGHRA and CDR2 is YSYEKL in the germline V gene. V lost 5 bases and J lost 0, with 12 bases in between. The chain's CDR3 is CASSTRTASTDTQYF. The CDR3, as DNA: TGCGCCAGCAGCACCCGGACGGCGAGCACAGATACGCAGTATTTT.

The J gene is TRBJ2-1, the V gene TRBV15; 8 bases are shared with TRBD2. With the DNA end fitting TRBJ2-7 better, the J assignment may be wrong. The length of the CDR3 is 14 residues. CDR1 LNHNV and CDR2 YYDKDF come from the germline V gene (reference sequence). The chain's CDR3 is CATKSGSSYNEQYF. CDR3 sequence (DNA): TGTGCCACAAAAAGCGGGAGCTCCTACAATGAGCAGTACTTC.

The chain employs TRBV4-1 and TRBJ2-2; D is possibly TRBD1 (5 bases). Germline CDR1 and CDR2: MGHRA and YSYEKL. CDR3 length equals 15 residues. Trimming stripped 4 bases from V and 5 bases from J, with 14 bases between. The CDR3 sequence: CASSRLDSSTGELFF. As DNA, the CDR3 is TGCGCCAGCAGCCGGTTAGACAGTTCTACCGGGGAGCTGTTTTTT.

There are a few counts of this clonotype. The rearrangement uses TRBV27 and TRBJ2-7; D is perhaps TRBD1 or TRBD2 (5 bases each). This CDR3 contains 12 residues. Germline-derived CDR1 and CDR2 are MNHEY and SMNVEV (reference sequence). V dropped 7 bases and J dropped 6 bases, with 13 bases sitting between them. The chain's CDR3 is CASTGGFGEQYF. DNA for the CDR3: TGTGCCAGCACTGGGGGTTTTGGCGAGCAGTACTTC.

The chain combines TRBV3-1 with TRBJ1-2; D is undetermined. With 1 base removed from V and 3 bases from J, the gap between germline ends came to 6 bases. The CDR3 spans 13 residues. Germline V gene lookup returns CDR1 LGHDT and CDR2 YNNKEL (reference sequence). The CDR3 DNA reads TGTGCCAGCAGCCAAGGGGATGACTATGGCTACACCTTC. This sequence encodes CASSQGDDYGYTF.

The J gene is TRBJ2-1, the V gene TRBV7-9; no firm D call. Germline V gene sequence: CDR1 SEHNR, CDR2 FQNEAQ (reference sequence). The CDR3 is 13 residues long. V dropped 5 bases and J dropped 8 bases, with 13 bases sitting between them. CDR3 loop: CASSPTEADEQFF. CDR3 coding DNA: TGTGCCAGCAGCCCAACAGAGGCTGATGAGCAGTTCTTC.

V usage is TRBV5-1 and J usage is TRBJ2-3, with TRBD2 as a possible D gene (5 bases). Trimming took off 5 bases at V and 2 bases at J, with 15 bases between the two ends. This CDR3 has 15 amino acids. Per the germline V gene, CDR1 is SGHRS and CDR2 is YFSETQ. CDR3 in amino acids: CASRRVRTDTDTQYF. The CDR3 nucleotides are TGCGCCAGCAGGAGGGTCCGAACCGACACAGATACGCAGTATTTT.

This clonotype was counted between two and nine times. The chain joins TRBV4-1 to TRBJ2-3; either TRBD1 or TRBD2 may supply D (5 bases each). V lost 2 bases to trimming and J lost 2 bases, with 11 bases between them. The CDR3 contains 15 residues. Germline V gives CDR1 MGHRA, CDR2 YSYEKL. CDR3 bases: TGCGCCAGCAGCCAATTTTGGGGGACCACAGATACGCAGTATTTT. Translating gives CASSQFWGTTDTQYF.

This clonotype is a singleton in its sample. The rearrangement uses TRBV7-9 and TRBJ2-5, with 10 nucleotides matching TRBD1. The end of the DNA aligns better with TRBJ1-2, so the J call may be wrong. This CDR3 has 14 amino acids. Germline V CDR1 and CDR2: SEHNR, FQNEAQ (reference sequence). The CDR3 nucleotides read TGTGCCAGCAGCCGAGAGGGACAGGGGCATGGCTACACCTTC. Encoded protein: CASSREGQGHGYTF.

The chain uses TRBV10-3 and TRBJ2-1, with 13 bases lining up with TRBD2. The J call is uncertain, as TRBJ2-7 better fits the DNA end. The CDR3 covers 16 residues. CDR1 and CDR2 from the germline V gene are ENHRY and SYGVKD. The CDR3 sequence: CAISDPGLAGAYEQYF. The CDR3 nucleotides read TGTGCCATCAGTGATCCCGGACTAGCGGGGGCCTACGAGCAGTACTTC.